Given below is one T cell receptor beta chain in context. Its specificity is not known. The donors gave bone marrow, and they were healthy. The sample comes from a study of cytomegalovirus exposure and HLA in healthy donors. Study conclusions and caveats: Accurate prediction of most subjects' HLA-A and HLA-B alleles from TCR beta sequences was reported. Further analysis, carried out later, found HLA-associated TCR beta chains more clonally expanded than equally common other chains. There were reportedly fewer N-insertions in an Asian-associated ancestry cluster than the approximately 670-donor mean, in a later analysis.

13 Jbeta primers and 60 Vbeta primers were used for the PCR. Only in-frame clones appear in the TCRdb table, and some are missing; sequencing was by immunoSEQ multiplex PCR. The sample lists around 140,000 clones, about 70% occurring once. Germline-derived CDR1 and CDR2 are MDHEN and SYDVKM. CDR3 length: 12 amino acids. V usage is TRBV28 and J usage is TRBJ2-5; weak D call: TRBD1 (5 bases). Matching the DNA end better, TRBJ2-7 makes the J call doubtful. The TCR was taken from a woman aged 40 to 49 in good health and CMV-seronegative. Sequencing was performed on PBMCs. The CDR3, as DNA: TGTGCCAGCAGGCAGGGATCCTACGAGCAGTACTTC. It codes for CASRQGSYEQYF.